The 14 T cell receptor beta chains below come from one sample, sequenced in a study of T cells in tuberculosis. Profiled with immunoSEQ multiplex PCR; TCRdb holds only in-frame clones, not every one. The data hold some 60,000 clones, with approximately 81% observed a single time. Thawed, overnight-rested PBMC were stained with GMM-loaded CD1B tetramer, viability dye and anti-CD3, then sorted. C32 glucose monomycolate from Rhodococcus equi was loaded onto the CD1B tetramers. Specimen: CD1b-GMM tetramer-negative cells sorted from PBMCs. These receptors came from an adult woman with latent tuberculosis.

By its share, this clone is medium-sized. V gene TRBV27 combines with J gene TRBJ1-2; possible D gene TRBD1, 6 bases. V lost 6 bases and J lost 7, with 12 bases in between. The CDR3 spans 12 residues. Germline V CDR1 and CDR2: MNHEY, SMNVEV (reference sequence). The CDR3 coding sequence is TGTGCCAGCAGGGACAGCGTGGGTGGCTACACCTTC. Translating gives CASRDSVGGYTF.

V usage is TRBV4-2 and J usage is TRBJ2-1, with D possibly TRBD2 on 5 matching bases. There are 12 residues in the CDR3. Germline lookup yields CDR1 LGHNA and CDR2 YNFKEQ. The germline V and J ends were trimmed by 4 bases and 12 bases, with 13 bases remaining between them. The DNA of the CDR3 is TGTGCCAGCAGCCCTGAGGGTGAACGGCAGTTCTTC. Protein product: CASSPEGERQFF.

In DNA form, the CDR3 reads TGTGCCAGCAGCTTGTCACAGGACTCCTACGAGCAGTACTTC. Translation: CASSLSQDSYEQYF. The chain joins TRBV5-4 to TRBJ2-7; D might be TRBD1 (5 bases). V dropped 1 base and J dropped 0 bases, with 8 bases sitting between them. Per the germline V gene, CDR1 is SGHNT and CDR2 is YYREEE (reference sequence). CDR3 length: 14 amino acids.

The rearrangement joins TRBV7-9 to TRBJ2-3; D is perhaps TRBD2 (6 bases). Germline V lookup: CDR1 SEHNR, CDR2 FQNEAQ (reference sequence). Trimming took off 0 bases at V and 5 bases at J, with 18 bases between the two ends. The CDR3 consists of 17 residues. This CDR3 is CASSLAGGVFLRDTQYF. DNA for the CDR3: TGTGCCAGCAGCTTAGCGGGGGGAGTGTTTTTGAGAGATACGCAGTATTTT. Complete variable domain (other parts from reference TRBV7-9 and TRBJ2-3): DTGVSQNPRHKITKRGQNVTFRCDPISEHNRLYWYRQTLGQGPEFLTYFQNEAQLEKSRLLSDRFSAERPKGSFSTLEIQRTEQGDSAMYLCASSLAGGVFLRDTQYFGPGTRLTVL.

The CDR3 coding sequence is TGTGCCTCTCAGACAGGGGCCTCCTACGAGCAGTACTTC. This codes for CASQTGASYEQYF. The genes are TRBV6-1 and TRBJ2-7; 8 nucleotides agree with TRBD1. Germline CDR1 is MNHNS and CDR2 is SASEGT. The CDR3 extends over 13 amino acids. V lost 11 bases and J lost 0; bases outside the gene matches: 6.

The V gene is TRBV11-3, the J gene TRBJ1-1; TRBD1 is a possible D gene (6 bases). Looked up from germline, CDR1 is SGHNT and CDR2 is YENEEA. The V end was cut by 4 bases, the J end by 6 bases, with 9 bases between. The length of the CDR3 is 12 residues. The CDR3 sequence: CASSWAGAEAFF. CDR3 sequence (DNA): TGTGCCAGCAGCTGGGCAGGGGCTGAAGCTTTCTTT.

The chain uses TRBV15 and TRBJ2-1; 9 nucleotides align to TRBD2. The CDR3 contains 20 residues. Trimming cost V 0 bases and J 4 bases; bases outside gene matches: 16. Germline CDR1 LNHNV, CDR2 YYDKDF (reference sequence). CDR3 sequence reads: CATSRDPWASGIVRYNEQFF. CDR3 in DNA: TGTGCCACCAGCAGAGATCCTTGGGCTAGCGGGATCGTGCGGTACAATGAGCAGTTCTTC.

The chain's CDR3 is CASSGTVQHEKLFF. As DNA, the CDR3 is TGTGCCAGTAGTGGGACAGTGCAACATGAAAAACTGTTTTTT. V is TRBV19 and J is TRBJ1-4, with 7 bases that match TRBD1. Germline CDR1 is LNHDA and CDR2 is SQIVND (reference sequence). The CDR3 runs 14 residues. The J segment lost 6 bases and the V segment lost 5 bases, leaving 6 bases of the junction unmatched.

The rearrangement joins TRBV4-2 to TRBJ2-7; 9 bases align to TRBD1. This CDR3 comprises 14 residues. The germline gives CDR1 LGHNA, CDR2 YNFKEQ. Losses at the gene ends were 0 bases for V and 5 bases for J; bases not matched to a gene: 2. The CDR3 DNA reads TGTGCCAGCAGCCAAGAGGGGGACAGGGACGAGCAGTACTTC. The encoded protein is CASSQEGDRDEQYF.

The chain links TRBV4-2 to TRBJ1-2; 8 nucleotides line up with TRBD1. Germline V gene lookup returns CDR1 LGHNA and CDR2 YNFKEQ. Trimming at V came to 0 bases and at J to 3 bases, leaving 15 bases not matched to a gene. The CDR3 totals 19 residues. The CDR3 nucleotides are TGTGCCAGCAGCCAAGACCCCCCCCTGACAGGGGTGTGGTACTATGGCTACACCTTC. Translated: CASSQDPPLTGVWYYGYTF.

This sequence joins TRBV5-1 and TRBJ2-2; 8 bases are shared with TRBD2. Per the germline V gene, CDR1 is SGHRS and CDR2 is YFSETQ. The CDR3 consists of 15 residues. The ends lost 4 bases at V and 5 bases at J; junction bases unmatched: 7. The CDR3 bases are TGCGCCAGCAGCCCCGGGACTAGGGGGACCGGGGAGCTGTTTTTT. As protein: CASSPGTRGTGELFF.

V and J are TRBV2 and TRBJ2-2, with 7 bases that match TRBD1. This CDR3 region has 17 residues. Germline CDR1 SNHLY, CDR2 FYNNEI. V was pared by 8 bases and J by 6 bases, with 18 bases of the junction left unmatched. Here the CDR3 reads CASSWGRRGRIAGELFF. CDR3 bases: TGTGCCAGCTCATGGGGGAGAAGGGGGCGAATAGCCGGGGAGCTGTTTTTT.

The chain links TRBV9 to TRBJ1-2, with TRBD1 identical over 7 bases. The CDR3 runs 16 residues. Germline V gene sequence: CDR1 SGDLS, CDR2 YYNGEE. V was pared by 0 bases and J by 4 bases, with 9 bases of the junction left unmatched. CDR3 in DNA: TGTGCCAGCAGCGTAGTACAGGGGCCCTCAGGCTATGGCTACACCTTC. Translating gives CASSVVQGPSGYGYTF.

This clone has more than one count but fewer than ten. The V call is TRBV6-5, the J call TRBJ2-7; perhaps TRBD1 as D (7 bases). The CDR3 sequence is 14 residues long. Looked up from germline, CDR1 is MNHEY and CDR2 is SVGAGI. Trimming left V 5 bases short and J 2 bases short, with 13 bases between. The CDR3 nucleotides read TGTGCCAGCAGTATTCAGGGGGGCCCCTACGAGCAGTACTTC. It encodes CASSIQGGPYEQYF.